The 6 T cell receptor beta chains listed next were all sequenced from one sample in a study of CD8+CD57+ T cells in acquired aplastic anemia. TCR beta VDJ and CDR3 were profiled, and genomic DNA was the template. TCRdb itself ran the reads through MiXCR, one entry per CDR3 protein. Of 200,000 to 250,000 distinct CDR3 sequences in the sample, under 50% are singletons; the top ten hold about 20%. Patients picked for sequencing had shown CD8+CD57+ cell expansion detected by flow cytometry. Material for sequencing was sorted CD4+, CD8+, or CD8+CD57+ T cells (not recorded which) from PBMCs. The origin of the receptors is a human donor with aplastic anemia.

The rearrangement joins TRBV7-2 to TRBJ2-1, with 7 nucleotides matching TRBD2. The CDR3 is 17 amino acids. In germline, CDR1 is SGHTA, CDR2 FQGNSA. Losses at the gene ends were 5 bases for V and 2 bases for J; bases not matched to a gene: 12. The CDR3 bases are TGTGCCAGCAGCCCCAAGTCTGACGGGGGGACCTACAATGAGCAGTTCTTC. This sequence encodes CASSPKSDGGTYNEQFF.

This clonotype has at least ten counts. This sequence joins TRBV2 and TRBJ1-5, with no clear D. The germline CDR1 and CDR2 sequences are SNHLY and FYNNEI. The CDR3 extends over 15 amino acids. Trimming took off 7 bases at V and 3 bases at J, with 16 bases between the two ends. The DNA for the CDR3 is TGTGCCAGCATGGGGTGGGGTGGCAACAATCAGCCCCAGCATTTT. It translates to CASMGWGGNNQPQHF.

This clonotype was observed many times. This chain connects TRBV10-3 to TRBJ2-6; D gene uncertain. Germline CDR1 ENHRY, CDR2 SYGVKD. CDR3 size: 15 residues. Trimming pared 6 bases from V and 1 base from J, leaving 10 bases between. The CDR3 sequence is CAIRNILSGANVLTF. The CDR3 bases are TGTGCCATCAGGAACATTTTATCTGGGGCCAACGTCCTGACTTTC.

In its sample, this clonotype was seen many times. The V and J genes are TRBV6-5 and TRBJ1-4; the match to TRBD1 covers 7 bases. With 6 bases clipped from V and 4 bases from J, the junction kept 5 bases outside the gene matches. The CDR3 is made up of 14 amino acids. Germline assignment: CDR1 MNHEY and CDR2 SVGAGI. CDR3 region: CASSYRGGNEKLFF. The CDR3 DNA is TGTGCCAGCAGCTACAGGGGAGGTAATGAAAAACTGTTTTTT.

Only a few counts were recorded for this clonotype. The chain couples TRBV28 to TRBJ1-4; weak D call: TRBD1 (5 bases). CDR3 length equals 11 residues. CDR1 and CDR2 from the germline V gene are MDHEN and SYDVKM. V lost 6 bases and J lost 14, with 13 bases in between. In DNA form, the CDR3 reads TGTGCCAGCAGCCCACCGGGGGACCTGTTTTTT. Protein sequence: CASSPPGDLFF.

This clonotype occurred a few times. The rearrangement uses TRBV7-2 and TRBJ2-5, with 13 nucleotides matching TRBD2. J was trimmed by 5 bases and V by 5 bases; bases with no gene match: 5. Germline-derived CDR1 and CDR2 are SGHTA and FQGNSA. The CDR3 is made up of 15 amino acids. The CDR3 sequence: CASSPRGLAGETQYF. The CDR3 coding sequence is TGTGCCAGCAGCCCAAGGGGACTAGCGGGGGAGACCCAGTACTTC.